One sample yielded the 30 T cell receptor beta chains listed below, sequenced in a study of cytomegalovirus exposure and HLA in healthy donors. The PCR ran on 60 Vbeta and 13 Jbeta primers. TCRdb keeps only in-frame clones here, not all; method: immunoSEQ multiplex PCR. The sample has 240,000 or so clones; around 81% are singletons. The specimen sequenced was PBMCs. The receptors here all came from an older woman in good health and CMV-seropositive.

The rearrangement uses TRBV2 and TRBJ2-5, with D possibly being TRBD1 (6 bases). The J call may be faulty, since TRBJ2-7 better matches the DNA end. The CDR3 is 13 amino acids. Per germline, CDR1 SNHLY and CDR2 FYNNEI. The CDR3 spells CASRGDTSYEQYF. CDR3 coding DNA: TGTGCCAGCAGGGGGGACACCTCCTACGAGCAGTACTTC.

This chain joins TRBV9 and TRBJ1-3; D perhaps matches TRBD1 (5 bases). V was shortened by 7 bases and J by 3 bases, with 20 bases between the two germline ends. The length of the CDR3 is 16 residues. Germline CDR1 and CDR2: SGDLS and YYNGEE. The CDR3 protein is CASSRGGGRGGNTIYF. DNA for the CDR3: TGTGCCAGCTCCCGCGGGGGGGGTAGAGGTGGAAACACCATATATTTT.

The chain couples TRBV5-6 to TRBJ2-3, with D possibly TRBD2 on 7 matching bases. CDR3 length equals 15 residues. V dropped 1 base and J dropped 4 bases, with 13 bases sitting between them. Germline lookup yields CDR1 SGHDT and CDR2 YYEEEE. The CDR3 DNA reads as TGTGCCAGCAGCTTGAGGGGGGGGCCGGCAGATACGCAGTATTTT. It encodes CASSLRGGPADTQYF.

The chain has TRBV4-2 and TRBJ2-7; possibly TRBD2 for D (5 bases). The ends were cut back, 1 base at V and 3 bases at J, with 10 bases in the middle. The CDR3 runs 14 residues. The V gene's germline CDR1 is LGHNA and CDR2 YNFKEQ. Here the CDR3 reads CASSQVAGIYEQYF. DNA for the CDR3: TGTGCCAGCAGCCAAGTTGCCGGGATCTACGAGCAGTACTTC.

The V gene is TRBV7-3, the J gene TRBJ2-2; 7 bases fit TRBD1. The CDR3 totals 17 residues. V gave up 5 bases and J gave up 4 bases; unmatched junction bases: 13. Germline-derived CDR1 and CDR2 are SGHTA and FQGTGA. CDR3 amino acids: CASSALQGVRRTGELFF. The DNA of the CDR3 is TGTGCCAGCAGCGCGTTGCAGGGGGTCCGGCGCACCGGGGAGCTGTTTTTT.

The chain recombines TRBV30 with TRBJ1-6, with TRBD1 matching 8 bases. Per the germline V gene, CDR1 is GTSNPN and CDR2 is SVGIG (reference sequence). The CDR3 has 15 residues. The junction had 5 bases not matched to a gene; V was cut back by 0 bases and J by 7 bases. The CDR3 coding sequence is TGTGCCTGGAGTGTGGACAGGGCGCCAAATTCACCCCTCCACTTT. Translation: CAWSVDRAPNSPLHF.

This clone was detected only once. The chain uses TRBV10-3 and TRBJ2-1, with unresolved D. The CDR3 loop spans 13 amino acids. V was clipped by 7 bases and J by 8 bases, with 15 bases between them. Germline CDR1 and CDR2: ENHRY and SYGVKD. The CDR3 region has the DNA TGTGCCATCACTAGTGGCTTTGGCGATGAGCAGTTCTTC. Translating it yields CAITSGFGDEQFF.

This clone was recorded a few times. The rearrangement joins TRBV7-9 to TRBJ1-1; TRBD1 is a possible D gene (6 bases). CDR1 and CDR2 (germline): SEHNR, FQNEAQ (reference sequence). Trimming cost V 1 base and J 9 bases, with 12 bases left between them. This CDR3 region has 13 residues. The CDR3 coding sequence is TGTGCCAGCAGCTTAGAGGGAGGGGACAAAGCTTTCTTT. Translation gives CASSLEGGDKAFF.

The chain employs TRBV7-4 and TRBJ2-4, with TRBD1 as a possible D gene (6 bases). V lost 4 bases, J lost 2 bases, and 15 bases lay in between. The germline V gene encodes CDR1 SGHVT and CDR2 SQSDAQ. This CDR3 spans 16 amino acids. Here the CDR3 DNA reads TGTGCCAGCAGCTCCTCCCATTGGGGGCCCAAAAACATTCAGTACTTC. Its protein product is CASSSSHWGPKNIQYF.

This clone was recorded only once. The V call is TRBV30, the J call TRBJ2-7, with 9 bases fitting TRBD1. This CDR3 is 14 amino acids long. Germline assignment: CDR1 GTSNPN and CDR2 SVGIG (reference sequence). Unmatched junction bases numbered 9, after V lost 5 bases and J lost 4 bases. CDR3 DNA: TGTGCCTGGGAGGGGGGACAGGGATTTTACGAGCAGTACTTC. Protein product: CAWEGGQGFYEQYF.

V gene TRBV2 combines with J gene TRBJ2-7, with 8 positions matching TRBD1. V dropped 11 bases and J dropped 2; count of bases not matched to a gene: 20. This CDR3 has 17 residues. The germline gives CDR1 SNHLY, CDR2 FYNNEI. This CDR3 is CAAADRANGMNPYEQYF. In nucleotides, the CDR3 is TGTGCCGCCGCGGACAGGGCAAACGGAATGAATCCCTACGAGCAGTACTTC.

The chain recombines TRBV10-1 with TRBJ1-1, with D unclear. V was cut by 6 bases and J by 10 bases, with 6 bases left in between. The germline CDR1 and CDR2 sequences are WNHNN and SYGVQD (reference sequence). The CDR3 has 9 residues. This chain's CDR3 is CASRLIAFF. In nucleotides, the CDR3 is TGCGCCAGCAGGTTAATAGCTTTCTTT.

The CDR3 reads CATHPPGIQETQYF. For the CDR3, the DNA is TGTGCCACCCACCCGCCAGGGATACAAGAGACCCAGTACTTC. The chain links TRBV10-3 to TRBJ2-5; tentative D call: TRBD1 (5 bases). The CDR3 has 14 residues. Per the germline V gene, CDR1 is ENHRY and CDR2 is SYGVKD. V shed 10 bases and J shed 2 bases, with 17 bases lying between them.

The rearrangement uses TRBV15 and TRBJ1-6; the D is unclear. Between the trimmed V and J ends, which lost 5 bases and 5 bases, there was a span of 13 bases. CDR3 size: 15 residues. Germline V gene data show CDR1 as LNHNV and CDR2 as YYDKDF (reference sequence). This CDR3 reads CATSPRTKDNSPLHF. In nucleotides, the CDR3 is TGTGCCACCAGCCCCCGGACTAAGGATAATTCACCCCTCCACTTT.

With regard to this clone: Other DNA sequences from this sample encode an identical CDR3 as well. The V call is TRBV11-3, the J call TRBJ2-1, with 10 positions matching TRBD2. From germline, CDR1 is SGHNT and CDR2 YENEEA. Trimming at V came to 1 base and at J to 3 bases, leaving 0 bases not matched to a gene. This CDR3 has 15 residues. CDR3 DNA: TGTGCCAGCAGCTTAGGACTAGCGGGCTACAATGAGCAGTTCTTC. It is translated as CASSLGLAGYNEQFF.

V usage is TRBV19 and J usage is TRBJ2-7; no clear D gene. This CDR3 contains 16 residues. Between the trimmed V and J ends, which lost 5 bases and 7 bases, there was a span of 24 bases. Germline CDR1 reads LNHDA; CDR2 reads SQIVND (reference sequence). In DNA form, the CDR3 reads TGTGCCAGTAGTCGACGAGGTATCGGCGGAGCCTTTGAGCAGTACTTC. It specifies CASSRRGIGGAFEQYF.

This clone was counted once. The chain links TRBV27 to TRBJ2-7, with 8 bases identical to TRBD2. CDR3 size: 13 residues. Unmatched junction bases numbered 6, after V lost 8 bases and J lost 3 bases. CDR1 is MNHEY, CDR2 SMNVEV, per germline (reference sequence). CDR3 nucleotides: TGTGCCAGCCGGGGGGGACTCGGCTACGAGCAGTACTTC. This codes for CASRGGLGYEQYF.

This chain uses TRBV2 with TRBJ1-2; D unresolved. Deletions cut 6 bases from V and 1 base from J, with 9 bases between. CDR1 is SNHLY and CDR2 is FYNNEI in the germline V gene. The CDR3 length is 13 residues. The CDR3 sequence: CASSFGLNYGYTF. CDR3 DNA sequence: TGTGCCAGCAGCTTTGGACTTAACTATGGCTACACCTTC.

The chain couples TRBV6-1 to TRBJ1-2; a possible D gene is TRBD1 (5 bases). The CDR3 extends over 12 amino acids. Trimming pared 2 bases from V and 8 bases from J, leaving 9 bases between. Germline loops: CDR1 MNHNS, CDR2 SASEGT. CDR3 sequence: CASSEWRDGYTF. Written as DNA, the CDR3 is TGTGCCAGCAGTGAATGGAGGGACGGCTACACCTTC.

J is TRBJ2-7 and V is TRBV2; D not resolved. Germline V gene lookup returns CDR1 SNHLY and CDR2 FYNNEI. This CDR3 comprises 11 residues. V was pared by 5 bases and J by 1 base, with 3 bases between. DNA of the CDR3: TGTGCCAGCAGTTCGTCCTACGAGCAGTACTTC. Its translation: CASSSSYEQYF.

The V gene is TRBV19, the J gene TRBJ1-5; D is possibly TRBD1 (6 bases). Trimming pared 5 bases from V and 9 bases from J, leaving 17 bases between. The CDR3 sequence is 14 residues long. CDR1 and CDR2 from the germline V gene are LNHDA and SQIVND (reference sequence). The CDR3 region is CASSFLFGGAPQHF. CDR3 DNA sequence: TGTGCCAGTAGTTTCCTGTTTGGGGGGGCGCCCCAGCATTTT.

This clone was observed a few times. The V call is TRBV10-1, the J call TRBJ2-3, with 8 bases fitting TRBD2. V lost 4 bases and J lost 4; bases outside the gene matches: 13. CDR3 length equals 17 residues. Germline CDR1 and CDR2: WNHNN and SYGVQD (reference sequence). DNA of the CDR3: TGCGCCAGCAGTGTCGGTGTGAGCGGGAGTGTTGCAGATACGCAGTATTTT. Translating gives CASSVGVSGSVADTQYF.

The chain is built from TRBV27 and TRBJ2-3; TRBD2 might be the D (6 bases). V lost 6 bases to trimming and J lost 4 bases, with 14 bases between them. CDR1 and CDR2 (germline): MNHEY, SMNVEV (reference sequence). CDR3 length: 14 amino acids. This chain's CDR3 is CASRAGRNSDTQYF. The CDR3 DNA follows: TGTGCCAGCAGGGCGGGACGAAATTCAGATACGCAGTATTTT.

The table lists this clone with a few counts. The rearrangement uses TRBV6-5 and TRBJ1-2; D call uncertain. This CDR3 has 13 residues. V gave up 2 bases and J gave up 0 bases, with 4 bases separating them. The V gene's germline CDR1 is MNHEY and CDR2 SVGAGI. DNA for the CDR3: TGTGCCAGCAGTTACGACACTAACTATGGCTACACCTTC. Translating gives CASSYDTNYGYTF.

The chain couples TRBV19 to TRBJ2-3; maybe TRBD2 (5 bases). Germline CDR1 and CDR2: LNHDA and SQIVND (reference sequence). V dropped 6 bases and J dropped 5 bases, with 6 bases sitting between them. The CDR3 is 11 amino acids. In DNA, the CDR3 is TGTGCCAGTAGCAGCGGAGATACGCAGTATTTT. It encodes CASSSGDTQYF.

This chain joins TRBV27 and TRBJ2-2, with D perhaps matching TRBD2 (6 bases). V shed 0 bases and J shed 5 bases, with 22 bases lying between them. Germline loops: CDR1 MNHEY, CDR2 SMNVEV (reference sequence). This CDR3 spans 19 amino acids. CDR3 DNA: TGTGCCAGCAGTTTATCCCCCCCAGGGCAGGGAGGAGGGACCGGGGAGCTGTTTTTT. Encoded protein: CASSLSPPGQGGGTGELFF.

The rearrangement joins TRBV6-5 to TRBJ2-7, with TRBD2 matching over 8 bases. V lost 6 bases to trimming and J lost 2 bases; unmatched junction nucleotides: 6. This CDR3 region has 14 residues. Looked up from germline, CDR1 is MNHEY and CDR2 is SVGAGI. The CDR3 loop reads CASSRPGLAYEQYF. The CDR3 DNA is TGTGCCAGCAGCCGACCGGGACTAGCCTACGAGCAGTACTTC.

V gene TRBV7-3 combines with J gene TRBJ2-3; D ambiguous. The CDR3 sequence is 12 residues long. Trimming took off 5 bases at V and 5 bases at J, with 8 bases between the two ends. Germline CDR1 SGHTA, CDR2 FQGTGA. CDR3 nucleotides: TGTGCCAGCAGCCTCCCGGGAGATACGCAGTATTTT. Protein product: CASSLPGDTQYF.

This chain uses TRBV29-1 with TRBJ1-2, with 9 bases lining up with TRBD1. The CDR3 length is 14 residues. J was trimmed by 4 bases and V by 5 bases; bases with no gene match: 8. Germline CDR1 SQVTM, CDR2 ANQGSEA. The CDR3 region has the DNA TGCAGCGTTTCCCTAACAGGGGGCAGCTATGGCTACACCTTC. Its protein is CSVSLTGGSYGYTF.

The CDR3 DNA follows: TGCGCCAGCAGCTTGATAAGCGGACCCTTCGTGGAGCAGTACTTC. This gives the protein CASSLISGPFVEQYF. This rearrangement joins TRBV5-1 to TRBJ2-7; maybe TRBD2 (5 bases). V lost 1 base and J lost 7, with 18 bases in between. CDR1 and CDR2 (germline): SGHRS, YFSETQ. This CDR3 is 15 amino acids long.